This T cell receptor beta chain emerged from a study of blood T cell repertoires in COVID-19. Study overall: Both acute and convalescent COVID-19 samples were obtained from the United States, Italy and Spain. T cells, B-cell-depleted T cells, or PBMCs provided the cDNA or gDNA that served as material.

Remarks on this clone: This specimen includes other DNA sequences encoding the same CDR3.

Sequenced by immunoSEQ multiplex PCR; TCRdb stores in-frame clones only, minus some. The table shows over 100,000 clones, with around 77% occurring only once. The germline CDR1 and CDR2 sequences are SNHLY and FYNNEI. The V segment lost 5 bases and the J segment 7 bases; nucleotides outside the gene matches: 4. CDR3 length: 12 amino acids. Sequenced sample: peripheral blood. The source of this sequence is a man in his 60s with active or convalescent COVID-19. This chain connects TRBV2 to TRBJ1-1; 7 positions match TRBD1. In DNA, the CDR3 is TGTGCCAGCAGTCGACAGGGAGGTGAAGCTTTCTTT. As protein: CASSRQGGEAFF.